This record covers a single T cell receptor beta chain. Authors' analysis steps: How many nucleated cells were present was estimated from reference gene primer amplification. Measured with immunoSEQ multiplex PCR; TCRdb has only the in-frame clones, and not every one. V and J calls and clone size are those listed in that table; D and trimming were worked out from the DNA. The sample includes tens of thousands of clones, roughly 86% of them seen just once. This entry belongs to a study of blood T cell repertoires in COVID-19. As for the study in general: In each case, the material was cDNA or gDNA derived from T cells, B-cell-depleted T cells, or PBMCs.

V lost 4 bases and J 6 bases, leaving 12 bases between the germline ends. The CDR3 runs 14 residues. CDR1 and CDR2 from the germline V gene are ENHRY and SYGVKD. The chain uses TRBV10-3 and TRBJ1-4; D gene unclear. The sequence was collected from an elderly woman in a cohort sampled during active or convalescent COVID-19. The sequenced sample consisted of peripheral blood. CDR3 region: CAISGVGRDEKLFF. The CDR3 DNA reads TGTGCCATCAGTGGAGTCGGCCGGGATGAAAAACTGTTTTTT.